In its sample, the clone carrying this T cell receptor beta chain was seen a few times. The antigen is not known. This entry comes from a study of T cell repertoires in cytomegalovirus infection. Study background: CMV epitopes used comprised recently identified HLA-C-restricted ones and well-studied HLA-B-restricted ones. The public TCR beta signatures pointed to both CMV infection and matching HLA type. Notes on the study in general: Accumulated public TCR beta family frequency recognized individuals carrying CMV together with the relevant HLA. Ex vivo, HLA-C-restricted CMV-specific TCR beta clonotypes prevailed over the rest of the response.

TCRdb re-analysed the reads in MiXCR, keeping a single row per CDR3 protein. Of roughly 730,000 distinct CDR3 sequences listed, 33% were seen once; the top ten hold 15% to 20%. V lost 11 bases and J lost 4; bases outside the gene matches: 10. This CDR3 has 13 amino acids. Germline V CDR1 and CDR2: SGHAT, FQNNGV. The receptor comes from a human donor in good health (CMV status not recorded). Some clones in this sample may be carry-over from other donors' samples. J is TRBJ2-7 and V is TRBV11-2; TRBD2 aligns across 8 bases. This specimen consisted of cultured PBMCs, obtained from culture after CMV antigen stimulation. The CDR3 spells CAGRPSGSYEQYF. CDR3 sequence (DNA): TGTGCCGGTCGGCCTAGCGGGTCTTACGAGCAGTACTTC.